The rows below give T cell receptor beta chains drawn from one sample of a study of blood T cell repertoires in COVID-19. Libraries were prepared by immunoSEQ multiplex PCR; TCRdb keeps only in-frame clonotypes and omits some of them. The repertoire holds about 88,000 clones, with approximately 90% as singletons. The sample consisted of peripheral blood. These receptors all stem from a man aged 60 to 75 with acute or convalescent COVID-19. Each CDR3 is given without its conserved first and last residue. The order of the fields is clone size, V gene, CDR3 protein. The size field is filled for only some rows; it gives once, few, many or a size class.

NA | TRBV24-1 | ATSDRGVAYNEQF
NA | TRBV4-2 | ASSQVLAGGLDTQY
once | TRBV5-5 | ASSSGTGGVEQF
NA | TRBV27 | ASSLGTSGKDEQY
NA | TRBV15 | ATSSGPGSNQPQH
NA | TRBV3-1/TRBV3-2 | ASSQDRGSHGEQF
NA | TRBV5-1 | ASSSGQLAGYT
NA | TRBV9 | ASSVGTVANYGYT
NA | TRBV19 | ASSIEGLTGMNTEAF
NA | TRBV28 | ASSSAGTGSYEQY
NA | TRBV15 | ATSRSRDSSSYEQY
NA | TRBV7-9 | ASSLADWTSGNYNEQF
NA | TRBV7-2 | ASSPPTGHYGYT
NA | TRBV14 | ASSRDRQGAFHEQY
NA | TRBV28 | ASSLSKQGYNEQF